This T cell receptor beta chain was sequenced during a study of T cell responses to AZD1222 COVID-19 vaccine. CDR1 and CDR2 from the germline V gene are SEHNR and FQNEAQ (reference sequence). The CDR3 is 13 residues long. V was shortened by 5 bases and J by 8 bases, with 12 bases between the two germline ends. About this clone itself: What it binds is unknown.

Repertoires were generated with immunoSEQ multiplex PCR, while TCRdb's copy carries only in-frame clones and drops some. The data show about 84,000 clones, 70% to 90% seen once. Points from the study as a whole: CD4 TCRs linked to vaccination spanned spike, dominating at 160-218 and 743-854.

The starting material was peripheral blood, obtained on day 0 of AZD1222 vaccination. The chain joins TRBV7-9 to TRBJ1-4; D gene unclear. The source of this sequence is an adult in good health. The CDR3 DNA follows: TGTGCCAGCAGCGTCCCAGGTCAAGAAAAACTGTTTTTT. Translating gives CASSVPGQEKLFF.